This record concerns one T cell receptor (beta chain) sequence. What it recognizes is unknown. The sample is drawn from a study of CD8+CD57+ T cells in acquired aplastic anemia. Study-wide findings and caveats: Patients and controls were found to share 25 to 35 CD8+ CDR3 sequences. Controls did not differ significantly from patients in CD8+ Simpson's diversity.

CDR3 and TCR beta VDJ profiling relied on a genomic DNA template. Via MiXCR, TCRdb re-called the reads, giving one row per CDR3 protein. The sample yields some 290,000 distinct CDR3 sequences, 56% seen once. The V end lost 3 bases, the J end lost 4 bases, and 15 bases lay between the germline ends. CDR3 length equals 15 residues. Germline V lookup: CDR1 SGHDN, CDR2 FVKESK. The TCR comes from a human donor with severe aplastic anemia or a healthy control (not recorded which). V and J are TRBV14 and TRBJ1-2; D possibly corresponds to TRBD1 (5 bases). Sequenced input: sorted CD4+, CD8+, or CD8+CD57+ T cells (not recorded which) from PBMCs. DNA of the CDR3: TGTGCCAGCAGCCATCGAAGGTGGGGACGCTATGGCTACACCTTC. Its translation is CASSHRRWGRYGYTF.